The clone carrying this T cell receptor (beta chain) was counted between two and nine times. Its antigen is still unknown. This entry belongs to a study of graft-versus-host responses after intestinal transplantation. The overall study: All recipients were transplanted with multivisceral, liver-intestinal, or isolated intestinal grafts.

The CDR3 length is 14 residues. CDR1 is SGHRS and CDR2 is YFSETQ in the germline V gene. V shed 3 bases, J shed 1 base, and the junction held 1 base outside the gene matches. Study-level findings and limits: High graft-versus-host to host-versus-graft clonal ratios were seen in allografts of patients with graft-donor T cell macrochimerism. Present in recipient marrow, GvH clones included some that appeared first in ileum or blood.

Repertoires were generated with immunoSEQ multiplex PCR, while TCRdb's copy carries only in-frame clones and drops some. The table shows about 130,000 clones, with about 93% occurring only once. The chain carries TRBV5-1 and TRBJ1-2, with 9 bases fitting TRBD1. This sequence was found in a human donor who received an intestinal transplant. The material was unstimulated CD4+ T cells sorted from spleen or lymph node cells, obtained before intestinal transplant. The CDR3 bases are TGCGCCAGCAGCTCGGGACAGGGTAACTATGGCTACACCTTC. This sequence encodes CASSSGQGNYGYTF.